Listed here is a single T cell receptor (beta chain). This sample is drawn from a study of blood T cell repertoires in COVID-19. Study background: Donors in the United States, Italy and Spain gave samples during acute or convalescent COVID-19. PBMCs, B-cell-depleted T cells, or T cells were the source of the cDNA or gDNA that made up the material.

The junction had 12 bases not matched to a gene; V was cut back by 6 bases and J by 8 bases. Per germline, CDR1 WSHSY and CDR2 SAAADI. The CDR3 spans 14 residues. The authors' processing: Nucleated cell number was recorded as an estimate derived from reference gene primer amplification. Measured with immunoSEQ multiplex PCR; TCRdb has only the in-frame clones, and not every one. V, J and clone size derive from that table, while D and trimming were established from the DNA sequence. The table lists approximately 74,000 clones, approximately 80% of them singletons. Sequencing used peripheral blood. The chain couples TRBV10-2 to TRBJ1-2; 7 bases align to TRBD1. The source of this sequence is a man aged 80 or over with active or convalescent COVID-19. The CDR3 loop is CASSPTGQSIGYTF. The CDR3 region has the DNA TGCGCCAGCAGCCCCACGGGACAGTCAATCGGCTACACCTTC.